The 26 T cell receptor beta chains below come from one sample, sequenced in a study of Ad26.COV2.S vaccination and SARS-CoV-2 variants. The treatment: about 20 received Ad26.COV2.S at low or high dose, single or two shots; about 5 received placebo; per-sample allocation not given. Sampling happened 63 days after the first vaccine or placebo injection. Repertoires were generated with immunoSEQ multiplex PCR, while TCRdb's copy carries only in-frame clones and drops some. The table lists roughly 270,000 clones, about 90% of them singletons. The sequenced sample was peripheral blood, obtained in a trial of Ad26.COV2.S vaccine versus placebo. The source is a person aged 18-65 years who received the Ad26.COV2.S COVID-19 vaccine or a placebo.

The V call is TRBV6-5, the J call TRBJ1-4, with a weak D call TRBD1 (5 bases). The germline CDR1 and CDR2 sequences are MNHEY and SVGAGI. Between the trimmed V and J ends, which lost 4 bases and 10 bases, there was a span of 13 bases. This CDR3 spans 13 amino acids. The CDR3: CASSLGVEGKLFF. CDR3 bases: TGTGCCAGCAGTTTAGGGGTTGAAGGAAAACTGTTTTTT.

V and J are TRBV6-1 and TRBJ2-7; D possibly uses TRBD1 or TRBD2 (6 bases each). V lost 7 bases and J 9 bases, leaving 19 bases between the germline ends. Germline V CDR1 and CDR2: MNHNS, SASEGT. This CDR3 is built from 13 residues. CDR3 residues: CASNPGHTAGQYF. DNA for the CDR3: TGTGCCAGCAACCCGGGACATACAGCGGGGCAGTACTTC.

The chain combines TRBV29-1 with TRBJ1-1, with a tentative D call TRBD1 (5 bases). The V and J ends lost 0 bases and 2 bases respectively, with 10 bases between them. Germline assignment: CDR1 SQVTM and CDR2 ANQGSEA. The CDR3 extends over 14 amino acids. The CDR3 DNA follows: TGCAGCGTTGAAGAGGGGACGAGCAACACTGAAGCTTTCTTT. It codes for CSVEEGTSNTEAFF. The full variable domain, its missing parts supplied by reference TRBV29-1 and TRBJ1-1, is SAVISQKPSRDICQRGTSLTIQCQVDSQVTMMFWYRQQPGQSLTLIATANQGSEATYESGFVIDKFPISRPNLTFSTLTVSNMSPEDSSIYLCSVEEGTSNTEAFFGQGTRLTVV.

This chain uses TRBV19 with TRBJ2-1, with D perhaps TRBD1 or TRBD2 (5 bases each). This CDR3 comprises 16 residues. The V end lost 6 bases, the J end lost 2 bases, and 17 bases lay between the germline ends. Germline V gene lookup returns CDR1 LNHDA and CDR2 SQIVND (reference sequence). The CDR3 coding sequence is TGTGCCAGTAGGGGGGTCAGGGCTTCGGCCTACAATGAGCAGTTCTTC. It is translated as CASRGVRASAYNEQFF.

V gene TRBV7-9 combines with J gene TRBJ2-7; 8 bases fit TRBD1. The germline gives CDR1 SEHNR, CDR2 FQNEAQ (reference sequence). The CDR3 is 15 residues long. The V segment lost 1 base and the J segment 4 bases; nucleotides outside the gene matches: 6. CDR3 region: CASSLGGHRGYEQYF. In DNA form, the CDR3 reads TGTGCCAGCAGCTTAGGGGGTCACAGGGGGTACGAGCAGTACTTC.

The V call is TRBV19, the J call TRBJ1-1, with D maybe TRBD1 (6 bases). The CDR3 length is 13 residues. Germline V gives CDR1 LNHDA, CDR2 SQIVND (reference sequence). V gave up 2 bases and J gave up 11 bases, with 15 bases separating them. CDR3 amino acids: CASSIPTRGAAFF. The CDR3 nucleotides read TGTGCCAGTAGTATACCAACACGGGGGGCGGCTTTCTTT.

The chain is built from TRBV14 and TRBJ2-5; tentatively, D is TRBD1 (6 bases). Germline V gene lookup returns CDR1 SGHDN and CDR2 FVKESK. Trimming removed 0 bases from V and 2 bases from J, with 10 bases in between. The length of the CDR3 is 15 residues. The CDR3 here is CASSQDVTGQETQYF. The CDR3 nucleotides read TGTGCCAGCAGCCAAGATGTGACAGGACAAGAGACCCAGTACTTC.

The rearrangement joins TRBV2 to TRBJ1-5, with 7 bases aligning to TRBD1. V lost 8 bases to trimming and J lost 2 bases; unmatched junction nucleotides: 12. The CDR3 runs 16 residues. Looked up from germline, CDR1 is SNHLY and CDR2 is FYNNEI. The CDR3 DNA reads as TGTGCCAGCGACAGGGTACCCACGGTCGGCAATCAGCCCCAGCATTTT. Amino acid sequence: CASDRVPTVGNQPQHF.

About this clone itself: A junction end diverges from the germline sequence, so it may reflect a read error. This rearrangement joins TRBV5-1 to TRBJ1-1, with D possibly TRBD1 on 6 matching bases. Germline CDR1 and CDR2: SGHRS and YFSETQ. This CDR3 is 11 amino acids long. The CDR3 coding sequence is TGCGCCAGCACAGGGGACACTGGAGCTTTCTTT. It encodes CASTGDTGAFF.

The chain has TRBV19 and TRBJ2-7, with TRBD1 matching over 7 bases. CDR1 is LNHDA, CDR2 SQIVND, per germline (reference sequence). CDR3 size: 15 residues. V lost 5 bases to trimming and J lost 2 bases; unmatched junction nucleotides: 9. CDR3: CASSRLLDRAYEQYF. The CDR3 bases are TGTGCCAGTAGTCGTCTACTAGACAGGGCCTACGAGCAGTACTTC. Full variable domain (rest looked up from reference TRBV19 and TRBJ2-7): DGGITQSPKYLFRKEGQNVTLSCEQNLNHDAMYWYRQDPGQGLRLIYYSQIVNDFQKGDIAEGYSVSREKKESFPLTVTSAQKNPTAFYLCASSRLLDRAYEQYFGPGTRLTVT.

The chain couples TRBV11-2 to TRBJ2-2; 9 nucleotides match TRBD2. The CDR3 has 13 residues. Germline values: CDR1 SGHAT, CDR2 FQNNGV. V trimming: 11 bases; J trimming: 6 bases; junction bases outside the gene matches: 7. The chain's CDR3 is CAGRAGGSGELFF. The CDR3 DNA reads TGTGCCGGGCGAGCGGGGGGCTCCGGGGAGCTGTTTTTT.

This chain uses TRBV3-1 (or the pseudogene TRBV3-2) with TRBJ1-2, with 8 bases aligning to TRBD1. Germline values: CDR1 LGHDT, CDR2 YNNKEL (reference sequence). With V trimmed by 4 bases and J by 2 bases, 3 bases remained unmatched. The CDR3 is 14 amino acids. In nucleotides, the CDR3 is TGTGCCAGCAGCCTAGGACAGGGCAACTATGGCTACACCTTC. Its protein is CASSLGQGNYGYTF.

V and J are TRBV2 and TRBJ1-2, with D hard to call. Germline values: CDR1 SNHLY, CDR2 FYNNEI. This CDR3 region has 13 residues. V lost 4 bases to trimming and J lost 0 bases, with 6 bases between them. The CDR3 DNA sequence: TGTGCCAGCAGTGTAGGACCTAACTATGGCTACACCTTC. Translation gives CASSVGPNYGYTF.

This clone was detected only a few times. The rearrangement joins TRBV28 to TRBJ1-2, with D unclear. From germline, CDR1 is MDHEN and CDR2 SYDVKM. This CDR3 has 13 amino acids. With 5 bases removed from V and 1 base from J, the gap between germline ends came to 8 bases. The CDR3 nucleotides are TGTGCCAGCAGTCCACAGCTTAACTATGGCTACACCTTC. Encoded protein: CASSPQLNYGYTF.

The V gene is TRBV2, the J gene TRBJ2-4, with 10 bases identical to TRBD1. From germline, CDR1 is SNHLY and CDR2 FYNNEI. The CDR3 has 12 residues. V was clipped by 7 bases and J by 10 bases; unmatched bases: 4. The CDR3 DNA reads TGTGCCAGCACCCCGGGACAGGGGATTCAGTACTTC. Its translation: CASTPGQGIQYF.

This chain joins TRBV7-2 and TRBJ2-7; D is perhaps TRBD1 (5 bases). The CDR3 consists of 14 residues. Germline lookup yields CDR1 SGHTA and CDR2 FQGNSA. V shed 1 base and J shed 5 bases, with 12 bases lying between them. This CDR3 is CASSLGGAFDEQYF. For the CDR3, the DNA is TGTGCCAGCAGCTTAGGGGGCGCGTTCGACGAGCAGTACTTC.

This clone showed up just once. The rearrangement uses TRBV11-2 and TRBJ2-1; 7 nucleotides match TRBD2. Germline trimming cut 2 bases from V and 7 bases from J; bases unmatched to any gene: 8. This CDR3 is 15 amino acids long. CDR1 is SGHAT, CDR2 FQNNGV, per germline. CDR3 nucleotide sequence: TGTGCCAGCAGCTTATACGCGGGAGTAAGGAATGAGCAGTTCTTC. Residues: CASSLYAGVRNEQFF.

This clone has only one observation. The CDR3: CASSLWDRDPYGYTF. CDR3 DNA: TGTGCCAGCAGTTTGTGGGACAGGGATCCCTATGGCTACACCTTC. This chain uses TRBV27 with TRBJ1-2, with 9 bases aligning to TRBD1. Unmatched junction bases numbered 6, after V lost 3 bases and J lost 4 bases. Per the germline V gene, CDR1 is MNHEY and CDR2 is SMNVEV (reference sequence). The length of the CDR3 is 15 residues.

This clone appeared a single time. V usage is TRBV20-1 and J usage is TRBJ1-1; 9 nucleotides agree with TRBD1. V shed 5 bases, J shed 11 bases, and the junction held 3 bases outside the gene matches. Germline V gene lookup returns CDR1 DFQATT and CDR2 SNEGSKA (reference sequence). The CDR3 has 10 amino acids. Written as DNA, the CDR3 is TGCAGTGCTGACAGGGGGTTGGCTTTCTTT. Residues: CSADRGLAFF.

This rearrangement joins TRBV5-1 to TRBJ2-5; D not resolved. Trimming stripped 4 bases from V and 4 bases from J, with 8 bases between. The CDR3 spans 12 residues. Germline values: CDR1 SGHRS, CDR2 YFSETQ. For the CDR3, the DNA is TGCGCCAGCAGCGCAATGGGAGAGACCCAGTACTTC. Its protein is CASSAMGETQYF.

V is TRBV19 and J is TRBJ1-5; D may be TRBD1 (5 bases). CDR1 is LNHDA, CDR2 SQIVND, per germline (reference sequence). The ends were cut back, 2 bases at V and 9 bases at J, with 14 bases in the middle. The CDR3 has 14 amino acids. CDR3 sequence (DNA): TGTGCCAGTAGTATATTGGGGGGAATTGGGCCCCAGCATTTT. Protein: CASSILGGIGPQHF.

V is TRBV6-5 and J is TRBJ1-2, with D uncertain. The CDR3 loop spans 14 amino acids. Trimming left V 7 bases short and J 4 bases short, with 16 bases between. Germline V gives CDR1 MNHEY, CDR2 SVGAGI. The CDR3 loop reads CASTGRVLTYGYTF. The CDR3 DNA is TGTGCCAGCACCGGGCGGGTACTTACCTATGGCTACACCTTC.

The chain recombines TRBV7-6 with TRBJ2-3; D may be TRBD1 (6 bases). Trimming took off 2 bases at V and 2 bases at J, with 17 bases between the two ends. Germline assignment: CDR1 SGHVS and CDR2 FNYEAQ. There are 17 residues in the CDR3. The CDR3 reads CASSLLFRQGITDTQYF. CDR3 DNA sequence: TGTGCCAGCAGCTTATTATTTCGGCAGGGGATCACAGATACGCAGTATTTT.

This chain uses TRBV18 with TRBJ2-1; unclear D gene. Germline lookup yields CDR1 KGHSH and CDR2 LQKENI. V lost 3 bases and J lost 5, with 5 bases in between. This CDR3 is 12 amino acids long. CDR3 nucleotide sequence: TGTGCCAGCTCACCCAGAAACAATGAGCAGTTCTTC. This encodes CASSPRNNEQFF.

The CDR3 reads CASSSHFSGANVLTF. Here the CDR3 DNA reads TGTGCCAGCAGCTCTCACTTCTCTGGGGCCAACGTCCTGACTTTC. V and J are TRBV7-3 and TRBJ2-6; D unclear. Trimming removed 4 bases at V and 0 bases at J, with 7 bases between. Germline assignment: CDR1 SGHTA and CDR2 FQGTGA. CDR3 size: 15 residues.

CDR3 amino acids: CASSGWGALTPSGYGYTF. CDR3 DNA sequence: TGTGCCAGCAGTGGGTGGGGCGCCCTAACCCCCTCGGGCTATGGCTACACCTTC. The rearrangement links TRBV6-1 to TRBJ1-2; TRBD1 might be the D (5 bases). Germline loops: CDR1 MNHNS, CDR2 SASEGT. Trimming took off 4 bases at V and 4 bases at J, with 25 bases between the two ends. CDR3 length: 18 amino acids.